A single sample is the source of the 28 T cell receptor beta chains below, sequenced in a study of regulatory T cells in long-lasting Graves disease. As for time point: newly diagnosed GD, antithyroid drugs for less than 3 months. Generation of the TCR library employed RNA extracted from PBMCs. Libraries of TCR beta came from iRepertoire HTBI primers plus Arm-PCR of CDR3 regions. TCRdb passed the multiplex PCR reads through MiXCR, listing each CDR3 protein once. Of about 610,000 distinct CDR3 sequences detected, 16% appear once; the ten largest clones hold around 11%. Another study also made use of these data, one on T cells in Graves' hyperthyroidism and ophthalmopathy.

The sequenced sample was peripheral blood mononuclear cells (PBMCs), obtained at new diagnosis, from a patient treated with antithyroid drugs. These receptors originate from a young man with Graves disease.

This rearrangement joins TRBV7-9 to TRBJ2-5; D is possibly TRBD2 (6 bases). The CDR3 has 15 amino acids. With 7 bases removed from V and 1 base from J, the gap between germline ends came to 16 bases. The V gene's germline CDR1 is SEHNR and CDR2 FQNEAQ (reference sequence). The chain's CDR3 is CASTPGGDLQETQYF. CDR3 DNA: TGTGCCAGCACCCCGGGCGGGGACCTCCAAGAGACCCAGTACTTC.

The sample holds a few counts of this clonotype. This chain links TRBV5-1 with TRBJ1-5; 9 positions agree with TRBD1. J was trimmed by 6 bases and V by 3 bases; bases with no gene match: 4. Germline CDR1 reads SGHRS; CDR2 reads YFSETQ. The length of the CDR3 is 14 residues. The CDR3 nucleotides read TGCGCCAGCAGCTACGGGACAGGGAGTCAGCCCCAGCATTTT. Its translation: CASSYGTGSQPQHF.

The rearrangement joins TRBV30 to TRBJ2-7; tentative D call: TRBD1 (6 bases). Trimming removed 3 bases at V and 2 bases at J, with 14 bases between. Germline values: CDR1 GTSNPN, CDR2 SVGIG (reference sequence). The CDR3 is made up of 14 amino acids. CDR3 sequence (DNA): TGTGCCTGGAGACAACAGGGTGCCCCCTACGAGCAGTACTTC. It codes for CAWRQQGAPYEQYF. Looking up the rest from reference TRBV30 and TRBJ2-7 gives the full variable domain: SQTIHQWPATLVQPVGSPLSLECTVEGTSNPNLYWYRQAAGRGLQLLFYSVGIGQISSEVPQNLSASRPQDRQFILSSKKLLLSDSGFYLCAWRQQGAPYEQYFGPGTRLTVT.

Ten or more counts support this clonotype. The CDR3 nucleotides read TGCGCCAGCAGCGATCCGGGACGGAACAATGAGCAGTTCTTC. It translates to CASSDPGRNNEQFF. The chain carries TRBV5-1 and TRBJ2-1, with D perhaps assigned TRBD1 or TRBD2 (5 bases each). The CDR3 length is 14 residues. Between the trimmed V and J ends, which lost 4 bases and 5 bases, there was a span of 13 bases. Germline V gene sequence: CDR1 SGHRS, CDR2 YFSETQ.

Written as DNA, the CDR3 is TGTGCCAGCAGCCACGGCGGGGGGGACGAGCAGTACTTC. Residues: CASSHGGGDEQYF. The J gene is TRBJ2-7, the V gene TRBV3-1; 9 bases are a match to TRBD2. The CDR3 has 13 residues. V was pared by 3 bases and J by 5 bases, with 2 bases of the junction left unmatched. The germline gives CDR1 LGHDT, CDR2 YNNKEL (reference sequence).

This clonotype has at least ten counts. This chain links TRBV6-2 or TRBV6-3 with TRBJ2-3; D gene uncertain. Between the trimmed V and J ends, which lost 0 bases and 3 bases, there was a span of 4 bases. The CDR3 spans 13 residues. Germline CDR1 reads MNHEY; CDR2 reads SVGEGT. As DNA, the CDR3 is TGTGCCAGCAGTTACTCGGAGACAGATACGCAGTATTTT. It encodes CASSYSETDTQYF.

As concerns this clonotype: A much larger clone lies a single base off, so this may be a read error. The chain combines TRBV28 with TRBJ1-2, with 9 bases matching TRBD1. The germline gives CDR1 MDHEN, CDR2 SYDVKM. There are 15 residues in the CDR3. For the CDR3, the DNA is TGTGCCGGCAGTTTCCGGGACAGGGTGTTCTATGGCTACACCTTC. As protein: CAGSFRDRVFYGYTF.

In this sample, this clonotype turned up a few times. The chain uses TRBV5-1 and TRBJ1-1, with D hard to call. Germline CDR1 reads SGHRS; CDR2 reads YFSETQ. Trimming left V 1 base short and J 1 base short, with 8 bases between. This CDR3 has 14 residues. CDR3 sequence (DNA): TGCGCCAGCAGCTTGACTAATGGGAACACTGAAGCTTTCTTT. Its translation: CASSLTNGNTEAFF.

Many counts were recorded for this clonotype. This chain uses TRBV11-2 with TRBJ2-1; tentatively, D is TRBD1 (5 bases). This CDR3 has 12 residues. With 6 bases removed from V and 6 bases from J, the gap between germline ends came to 9 bases. Germline CDR1 and CDR2: SGHAT and FQNNGV. The CDR3 nucleotides read TGTGCCAGCAGGATCACAGGCAATGAGCAGTTCTTC. This codes for CASRITGNEQFF.

This clonotype was found many times. V is TRBV29-1 and J is TRBJ1-2; D is perhaps TRBD1 (5 bases). There are 12 residues in the CDR3. Germline V gene lookup returns CDR1 SQVTM and CDR2 ANQGSEA. Between the trimmed V and J ends, which lost 4 bases and 4 bases, there was a span of 10 bases. This CDR3 is CSVGGVGYGYTF. The CDR3 bases are TGCAGCGTTGGGGGCGTGGGCTATGGCTACACCTTC.

Worth noting for this clonotype: A read error may produce the germline difference seen at one junction end. The chain combines TRBV5-1 with TRBJ2-3; D perhaps matches TRBD1 (5 bases). Germline V gene sequence: CDR1 SGHRS, CDR2 YFSETQ. The CDR3 sequence is 13 residues long. The CDR3 DNA sequence: TGTGCCAGCAGCAGCGAGACAGCAGATACGCAGTATTTT. This gives the protein CASSSETADTQYF.

This clonotype occurred many times. The chain joins TRBV28 to TRBJ2-7; 12 bases fit TRBD2. The V gene end was trimmed by 5 bases and the J gene end by 3 bases; junction bases not matched to a gene: 8. This CDR3 spans 16 amino acids. Germline CDR1 reads MDHEN; CDR2 reads SYDVKM. The CDR3 DNA follows: TGTGCCAGCAGTACCCAGACTAGCGGGAGTCGCTACGAGCAGTACTTC. This translates into CASSTQTSGSRYEQYF.

This clonotype showed up many times. The rearrangement links TRBV28 to TRBJ1-1; D is perhaps TRBD1 (6 bases). Trimming cost V 2 bases and J 4 bases, with 8 bases left between them. Germline loops: CDR1 MDHEN, CDR2 SYDVKM. The CDR3 has 13 residues. CDR3 sequence reads: CASSLPRGTEAFF. Here the CDR3 DNA reads TGTGCCAGCAGTTTACCCAGGGGCACTGAAGCTTTCTTT.

This clonotype has more than one count but fewer than ten. The chain links TRBV3-1 to TRBJ1-2; D is unresolved. Germline assignment: CDR1 LGHDT and CDR2 YNNKEL (reference sequence). Trimming took 0 bases from V and 4 from J, leaving 9 bases between them. This CDR3 comprises 14 residues. CDR3 residues: CASSQDTKIYGYTF. The CDR3 bases are TGTGCCAGCAGCCAAGATACCAAGATCTATGGCTACACCTTC.

This sequence joins TRBV20-1 and TRBJ2-2; TRBD2 matches 8 bases. CDR3 length: 15 residues. Germline loops: CDR1 DFQATT, CDR2 SNEGSKA (reference sequence). The V gene end was trimmed by 0 bases and the J gene end by 1 base; junction bases not matched to a gene: 1. The CDR3 DNA follows: TGCAGTGCTAGAGATGCGGGAGGGAACACCGGGGAGCTGTTTTTT. It translates to CSARDAGGNTGELFF.

The table lists this clonotype with many counts. The chain joins TRBV2 to TRBJ1-6, with D possibly matching TRBD1 (5 bases). In germline, CDR1 is SNHLY, CDR2 FYNNEI. Deletions cut 6 bases from V and 6 bases from J, with 15 bases between. The CDR3 sequence is 15 residues long. This chain's CDR3 is CASSRPLGANSPLHF. The CDR3 nucleotides are TGTGCCAGCAGCCGACCCTTAGGGGCTAATTCACCCCTCCACTTT.

This clonotype came up many times. This sequence joins TRBV9 and TRBJ2-3, with D maybe TRBD2 (5 bases). V lost 0 bases and J 1 base, leaving 12 bases between the germline ends. This CDR3 spans 16 amino acids. CDR1 is SGDLS, CDR2 YYNGEE, per germline. The CDR3 DNA reads as TGTGCCAGCAGCGTAGCAGAGGGTAGAGGCACAGATACGCAGTATTTT. This translates into CASSVAEGRGTDTQYF.

Only one count was recorded for this clonotype. The chain joins TRBV6-1 to TRBJ2-5; a weak D match, TRBD2 (6 bases). The V and J ends lost 1 base and 7 bases respectively, with 19 bases between them. CDR1 is MNHNS, CDR2 SASEGT, per germline. The CDR3 consists of 16 residues. The CDR3 sequence: CASSEGTGATSGTQYF. CDR3 coding DNA: TGTGCCAGCAGTGAAGGGACGGGAGCGACCTCTGGGACCCAGTACTTC.

This chain links TRBV7-9 with TRBJ2-3; D may be TRBD2 (5 bases). The V end was cut by 7 bases, the J end by 4 bases, with 15 bases between. Germline CDR1 SEHNR, CDR2 FQNEAQ (reference sequence). The CDR3 extends over 14 amino acids. The CDR3 nucleotides read TGTGCCAGCAACAACGTAGCGTCCGCAGATACGCAGTATTTT. Amino acids: CASNNVASADTQYF.

The J gene is TRBJ2-7, the V gene TRBV3-1, with TRBD2 matching 11 bases. The CDR3 is made up of 17 amino acids. Germline CDR1 is LGHDT and CDR2 is YNNKEL (reference sequence). Trimming removed 0 bases from V and 5 bases from J; junction bases left unmatched: 9. CDR3 region: CASSQDLAGGRQDEQYF. The CDR3 DNA reads as TGTGCCAGCAGCCAAGATTTAGCGGGAGGGCGACAGGACGAGCAGTACTTC.

This clonotype was counted at least ten times. The DNA for the CDR3 is TGTGCCAGCAATGGACAGCCTAACTATGGCTACACCTTC. Translating gives CASNGQPNYGYTF. This chain links TRBV28 with TRBJ1-2; perhaps TRBD1 as D (6 bases). CDR3 length: 13 residues. V was trimmed by 7 bases and J by 0 bases, leaving 9 bases between them. Germline lookup yields CDR1 MDHEN and CDR2 SYDVKM.

The chain carries TRBV6-1 and TRBJ2-3; 11 bases line up with TRBD1. The CDR3 is 14 amino acids. The germline V gene encodes CDR1 MNHNS and CDR2 SASEGT. The J segment lost 5 bases and the V segment lost 6 bases, leaving 4 bases of the junction unmatched. The CDR3 nucleotides read TGTGCCAGCAGAGGGACAGGGGGTATAGATACGCAGTATTTT. It codes for CASRGTGGIDTQYF.

This clonotype has a count of ten or more. This sequence joins TRBV28 and TRBJ1-5; D not certain. Trimming pared 6 bases from V and 3 bases from J, leaving 9 bases between. The CDR3 is 13 residues long. Germline CDR1 MDHEN, CDR2 SYDVKM. CDR3 loop: CASRITSNQPQHF. The CDR3 DNA reads as TGTGCCAGCAGGATCACCTCCAATCAGCCCCAGCATTTT.

This clonotype was detected ten times or more. The chain links TRBV7-8 to TRBJ2-3, with TRBD1 matching 11 bases. J lost 0 bases, V lost 5 bases, and 16 bases had no gene match. CDR1 SGHVS and CDR2 FQNEAQ come from the germline V gene. CDR3 size: 20 residues. The CDR3 DNA is TGTGCCAGCAGCATCGGTTGGGACAGGGGGAGTAGAGGAAGCACAGATACGCAGTATTTT. It encodes CASSIGWDRGSRGSTDTQYF. The full variable domain, completed using reference TRBV7-8 and TRBJ2-3, is GAGVSQSPRYKVAKRGQDVALRCDPISGHVSLFWYQQALGQGPEFLTYFQNEAQLDKSGLPSDRFFAERPEGSVSTLKIQRTQQEDSAVYLCASSIGWDRGSRGSTDTQYFGPGTRLTVL.

This clonotype was recorded many times. The V call is TRBV6-2 or TRBV6-3, the J call TRBJ2-7; the D gene is possibly TRBD2 (5 bases). Per germline, CDR1 MNHEY and CDR2 SVGEGT. The V gene lost 6 bases and the J gene lost 5 bases, with 11 bases spanning the gap. The CDR3 is 12 residues long. The CDR3 loop is CASRGEAHEQYF. DNA of the CDR3: TGTGCCAGCAGGGGAGAGGCCCACGAGCAGTACTTC.

This chain connects TRBV18 to TRBJ1-6; D perhaps matches TRBD1 (5 bases). V gave up 2 bases and J gave up 5 bases, with 13 bases separating them. From germline, CDR1 is KGHSH and CDR2 LQKENI. This CDR3 is built from 16 residues. The CDR3 protein is CASSPRQGENNSPLHF. CDR3 sequence (DNA): TGTGCCAGCTCACCAAGGCAGGGAGAAAATAATTCACCCCTCCACTTT.

This clonotype was observed many times. The rearrangement uses TRBV9 and TRBJ1-1, with D perhaps matching TRBD1 (5 bases). The CDR3 contains 14 residues. The germline CDR1 and CDR2 sequences are SGDLS and YYNGEE. Trimming left V 3 bases short and J 1 base short, with 10 bases between. In DNA form, the CDR3 reads TGTGCCAGCAGCGCCCAAACAGGGAACACTGAAGCTTTCTTT. This encodes CASSAQTGNTEAFF.

The chain joins TRBV5-1 to TRBJ2-7, with D possibly TRBD2 on 6 matching bases. Trimming took off 0 bases at V and 4 bases at J, with 11 bases between the two ends. This CDR3 has 14 amino acids. Germline V CDR1 and CDR2: SGHRS, YFSETQ. CDR3 loop: CASSLGAGRYEQYF. The CDR3 DNA reads TGCGCCAGCAGCTTGGGGGCAGGGAGGTACGAGCAGTACTTC.